The next 32 T cell receptor beta chains were all read from a single sample in a study of CD4 T cells in relation to SARS-CoV-2 and coronaviruses. Libraries were prepared by immunoSEQ multiplex PCR; TCRdb keeps only in-frame clonotypes and omits some of them. The sample consists of 65,000 or so clones, around 86% of them appearing once. CD4+ T cells from unexposed donors were obtained before the COVID-19 pandemic (2011-2018). The sequencing sample was made of memory CD4+ T cells from PBMCs. These receptors came from a human donor in good health.

The chain joins TRBV24-1 to TRBJ2-2; TRBD2 matches at 11 bases. Trimming at V came to 3 bases and at J to 3 bases, leaving 5 bases not matched to a gene. Looked up from germline, CDR1 is KGHDR and CDR2 is SFDVKD. The CDR3 contains 17 residues. CDR3 nucleotide sequence: TGTGCCACCAGTGATCCGGGACTAGCGGAGGACACCGGGGAGCTGTTTTTT. It is translated as CATSDPGLAEDTGELFF.

V usage is TRBV18 and J usage is TRBJ1-1; D uncertain. Trimming left V 6 bases short and J 1 base short, with 12 bases between. CDR3 length: 14 amino acids. From germline, CDR1 is KGHSH and CDR2 LQKENI. In DNA, the CDR3 is TGTGCCAGCTCTAGGGAGTTCAAGAACACTGAAGCTTTCTTT. Translation gives CASSREFKNTEAFF.

This clone has a single count. The chain couples TRBV5-1 to TRBJ2-2; the D is unclear. Deletions cut 0 bases from V and 2 bases from J, with 5 bases between. The CDR3 has 14 residues. CDR1 and CDR2 from the germline V gene are SGHRS and YFSETQ. The CDR3: CASSLGYNTGELFF. CDR3 DNA sequence: TGCGCCAGCAGCTTGGGCTATAACACCGGGGAGCTGTTTTTT.

The chain's CDR3 is CASSLGSGGQPQHF. CDR3 sequence (DNA): TGTGCCAGCAGCTTAGGGTCAGGTGGTCAGCCCCAGCATTTT. The chain uses TRBV7-9 and TRBJ1-5, with unresolved D. V gave up 1 base and J gave up 6 bases, with 10 bases separating them. There are 14 residues in the CDR3. The germline V gene has CDR1 SEHNR and CDR2 FQNEAQ (reference sequence).

V usage is TRBV19 and J usage is TRBJ2-1; 12 bases line up with TRBD2. V gave up 4 bases and J gave up 3 bases; unmatched junction bases: 13. Germline V CDR1 and CDR2: LNHDA, SQIVND (reference sequence). The CDR3 runs 19 residues. For the CDR3, the DNA is TGTGCCAGTAGTAAGCGACTAGCGGGGGACCGTTATTTCTACAATGAGCAGTTCTTC. This translates into CASSKRLAGDRYFYNEQFF.

The chain joins TRBV5-6 to TRBJ2-1; weak D call: TRBD2 (5 bases). The germline gives CDR1 SGHDT, CDR2 YYEEEE. V shed 1 base and J shed 7 bases, with 9 bases lying between them. This CDR3 region has 13 residues. CDR3 sequence (DNA): TGTGCCAGCAGCTTGACCCGGGGAAATGAGCAGTTCTTC. As protein: CASSLTRGNEQFF.

V is TRBV19 and J is TRBJ2-7, with TRBD2 matching 7 bases. CDR3 size: 14 residues. Trimming at V came to 3 bases and at J to 5 bases, leaving 7 bases not matched to a gene. Per germline, CDR1 LNHDA and CDR2 SQIVND (reference sequence). The CDR3 reads CASSIGLGPDEQYF. The CDR3 nucleotides read TGTGCCAGTAGTATCGGACTAGGGCCCGACGAGCAGTACTTC.

V usage is TRBV4-1 and J usage is TRBJ2-7; weak D call: TRBD2 (6 bases). This CDR3 has 15 residues. V dropped 0 bases and J dropped 3 bases, with 12 bases sitting between them. Germline V CDR1 and CDR2: MGHRA, YSYEKL. The DNA for the CDR3 is TGCGCCAGCAGCCAAGATTGGCGGGGTGGCTACGAGCAGTACTTC. This encodes CASSQDWRGGYEQYF.

The genes are TRBV6-2 or TRBV6-3 and TRBJ2-3; TRBD1 might be the D (8 bases). The CDR3 has 21 amino acids. In germline, CDR1 is MNHEY, CDR2 SVGEGT. The V and J ends lost 6 bases and 6 bases respectively, with 37 bases between them. The CDR3 sequence is CASSPIIQTGARTSARDTQYF. CDR3 in DNA: TGTGCCAGCAGCCCCATCATCCAGACAGGGGCCCGAACTAGCGCAAGGGATACGCAGTATTTT.

The chain links TRBV5-1 to TRBJ2-7; the D gene is possibly TRBD1 (6 bases). Deletions cut 4 bases from V and 0 bases from J, with 8 bases between. The CDR3 consists of 13 residues. CDR1 is SGHRS, CDR2 YFSETQ, per germline. CDR3 nucleotides: TGCGCCAGCAGCCGGGACAACTCCTACGAGCAGTACTTC. Translation gives CASSRDNSYEQYF. Full variable domain (remainder filled in from reference TRBV5-1 and TRBJ2-7): KAGVTQTPRYLIKTRGQQVTLSCSPISGHRSVSWYQQTPGQGLQFLFEYFSETQRNKGNFPGRFSGRQFSNSRSEMNVSTLELGDSALYLCASSRDNSYEQYFGPGTRLTVT.

This clone has more than one count but fewer than ten. The chain links TRBV7-2 to TRBJ2-7; a possible D gene is TRBD1 (5 bases). In germline, CDR1 is SGHTA, CDR2 FQGNSA. Between the trimmed V and J ends, which lost 4 bases and 2 bases, there was a span of 15 bases. The CDR3 is 15 residues long. In DNA, the CDR3 is TGTGCCAGCAGCTACGGTAGGGGTAAGACCTACGAGCAGTACTTC. Its protein product is CASSYGRGKTYEQYF. Full variable domain (remainder filled in from reference TRBV7-2 and TRBJ2-7): GAGVSQSPSNKVTEKGKDVELRCDPISGHTALYWYRQSLGQGLEFLIYFQGNSAPDKSGLPSDRFSAERTGGSVSTLTIQRTQQEDSAVYLCASSYGRGKTYEQYFGPGTRLTVT.

The chain links TRBV5-1 to TRBJ2-5; D may match TRBD1 or TRBD2 (5 bases each). Trimming stripped 9 bases from V and 5 bases from J, with 11 bases between. CDR1 and CDR2 (germline): SGHRS, YFSETQ. CDR3 length equals 11 residues. CDR3 nucleotides: TGCGCCACCGGGGACGGGGAGACCCAGTACTTC. Translated: CATGDGETQYF.

V is TRBV27 and J is TRBJ2-3; 7 bases are shared with TRBD1. The CDR3 is 17 residues long. CDR1 and CDR2 (germline): MNHEY, SMNVEV (reference sequence). Unmatched junction bases numbered 9, after V lost 2 bases and J lost 1 base. The CDR3 DNA is TGTGCCAGCAGTTTACTTCAGGGGGTTCACGGCACAGATACGCAGTATTTT. It translates to CASSLLQGVHGTDTQYF.

The chain combines TRBV28 with TRBJ1-6; D unresolved. V lost 8 bases and J lost 7, with 15 bases in between. This CDR3 comprises 14 residues. Germline lookup yields CDR1 MDHEN and CDR2 SYDVKM. In nucleotides, the CDR3 is TGTGCCAGCCTTGTGCTGACCGGGAATTCACCCCTCCACTTT. Translated: CASLVLTGNSPLHF.

This clone appeared a few times. This chain connects TRBV29-1 to TRBJ1-1; the D is unclear. This CDR3 contains 12 residues. The V gene's germline CDR1 is SQVTM and CDR2 ANQGSEA. V was pared by 6 bases and J by 7 bases, with 15 bases between. CDR3: CSVREGDNEAFF. In DNA form, the CDR3 reads TGCAGCGTCCGGGAGGGCGACAATGAAGCTTTCTTT.

This clone was seen once. The chain carries TRBV7-3 and TRBJ1-2; a possible D gene is TRBD1 (5 bases). Germline CDR1 SGHTA, CDR2 FQGTGA. The V end lost 5 bases, the J end lost 8 bases, and 15 bases lay between the germline ends. The CDR3 spans 13 residues. Written as DNA, the CDR3 is TGTGCCAGCAGCGTGACAGCGGAGGGCGGCTACACCTTC. It specifies CASSVTAEGGYTF.

The chain combines TRBV4-1 with TRBJ2-1, with TRBD2 identical over 9 bases. The CDR3 sequence is 17 residues long. Germline CDR1 and CDR2: MGHRA and YSYEKL. V shed 2 bases and J 6 bases; nucleotides not matched to a gene: 11. CDR3 residues: CASSQLGGGGPGNEQFF. CDR3 sequence (DNA): TGCGCCAGCAGCCAACTAGGCGGGGGGGGACCCGGCAATGAGCAGTTCTTC.

V is TRBV28 and J is TRBJ1-3, with TRBD1 matching 7 bases. J lost 0 bases, V lost 6 bases, and 11 bases had no gene match. The germline V gene has CDR1 MDHEN and CDR2 SYDVKM. The CDR3 runs to 17 residues. The CDR3 region is CASSLPGQRFSGNTIYF. The DNA for the CDR3 is TGTGCCAGCAGCTTACCGGGACAGCGGTTCTCTGGAAACACCATATATTTT.

The J gene is TRBJ2-3, the V gene TRBV5-1, with 11 positions matching TRBD2. The CDR3 runs to 16 residues. V shed 4 bases and J 4 bases; nucleotides not matched to a gene: 8. Germline CDR1 SGHRS, CDR2 YFSETQ. CDR3 in amino acids: CASSPPTSGASDTQYF. The CDR3 DNA follows: TGCGCCAGCAGCCCCCCGACTAGCGGGGCCTCAGATACGCAGTATTTT.

The genes are TRBV7-6 and TRBJ2-7; D is undetermined. Trimming shortened V by 1 base and J by 1 base, and 14 bases separated the two germline ends. Germline lookup yields CDR1 SGHVS and CDR2 FNYEAQ. This CDR3 region has 16 residues. The CDR3 sequence: CASSLGSPPGSYEQYF. For the CDR3, the DNA is TGTGCCAGCAGCTTAGGTTCTCCCCCCGGATCCTACGAGCAGTACTTC.

The chain recombines TRBV11-3 with TRBJ2-2; 9 nucleotides line up with TRBD1. Germline loops: CDR1 SGHNT, CDR2 YENEEA. This CDR3 region has 17 residues. The V and J ends lost 2 bases and 5 bases, in that order; junction bases with no gene match: 9. The CDR3 protein is CASSLPLDRGGTGELFF. As DNA, the CDR3 is TGTGCCAGCAGCTTACCACTGGACAGGGGAGGGACCGGGGAGCTGTTTTTT.

This clone was counted a few times. The chain uses TRBV28 and TRBJ1-5, with D hard to call. The V end was cut by 6 bases, the J end by 1 base, with 13 bases between. The CDR3 covers 15 residues. Germline V gene data show CDR1 as MDHEN and CDR2 as SYDVKM. This chain's CDR3 is CASRPGSHSNQPQHF. CDR3 DNA: TGTGCCAGCAGGCCGGGGAGTCACAGCAATCAGCCCCAGCATTTT.

The V and J genes are TRBV9 and TRBJ2-5, with 8 bases matching TRBD2. J gave up 2 bases and V 0 bases, and 6 bases lay outside the gene matches. The CDR3 has 16 amino acids. In germline, CDR1 is SGDLS, CDR2 YYNGEE. CDR3: CASSVGLAGQQETQYF. Written as DNA, the CDR3 is TGTGCCAGCAGCGTAGGCCTAGCGGGTCAACAAGAGACCCAGTACTTC.

The chain combines TRBV5-1 with TRBJ1-2, with TRBD1 matching over 8 bases. Germline assignment: CDR1 SGHRS and CDR2 YFSETQ. There are 15 residues in the CDR3. The V segment lost 0 bases and the J segment 3 bases; nucleotides outside the gene matches: 4. CDR3: CASSLAPGQDYGYTF. The CDR3 DNA is TGCGCCAGCAGCTTGGCACCGGGACAGGACTATGGCTACACCTTC.

The chain is built from TRBV6-5 and TRBJ2-4, with a tentative D call TRBD2 (6 bases). Per the germline V gene, CDR1 is MNHEY and CDR2 is SVGAGI. The CDR3 has 15 residues. Trimming left V 2 bases short and J 1 base short, with 9 bases between. The CDR3: CASSYARGAKNIQYF. CDR3 nucleotides: TGTGCCAGCAGTTACGCCCGGGGGGCCAAAAACATTCAGTACTTC.

This chain uses TRBV3-1 (or the pseudogene TRBV3-2) with TRBJ2-7; tentative D call: TRBD1 (6 bases). The CDR3 extends over 15 amino acids. The germline V gene encodes CDR1 LGHDT and CDR2 YNNKEL (reference sequence). V lost 5 bases to trimming and J lost 3 bases, with 17 bases between them. DNA of the CDR3: TGTGCCAGCAGCTCCCGAGGGACAAGGGGCTACGAGCAGTACTTC. This sequence encodes CASSSRGTRGYEQYF.

This chain joins TRBV12-3 or TRBV12-4 and TRBJ2-1; D is perhaps TRBD1 (5 bases). The V gene lost 6 bases and the J gene lost 7 bases, with 7 bases spanning the gap. The CDR3 contains 11 residues. The CDR3 spells CASSQGNEQFF. CDR3 nucleotides: TGTGCCAGCAGCCAGGGAAATGAGCAGTTCTTC.

This sequence joins TRBV6-5 and TRBJ1-5, with a possible D match to TRBD1 (6 bases). The CDR3 sequence is 15 residues long. V lost 7 bases to trimming and J lost 7 bases, with 20 bases between them. Germline values: CDR1 MNHEY, CDR2 SVGAGI. The CDR3 DNA reads TGTGCCAGCAACCCGCGGGCGGCGGGGGGCCAGCCCCAGCATTTT. Residues: CASNPRAAGGQPQHF.

The rearrangement uses TRBV5-4 and TRBJ1-2; unclear D gene. V was trimmed by 1 base and J by 8 bases, leaving 12 bases between them. The CDR3 runs 13 residues. Germline V gene lookup returns CDR1 SGHNT and CDR2 YYREEE (reference sequence). The CDR3 reads CASSLHGLFGYTF. In DNA, the CDR3 is TGTGCCAGCAGCTTGCACGGGCTGTTCGGCTACACCTTC.

The chain couples TRBV7-2 to TRBJ1-2, with D possibly TRBD1 on 5 matching bases. Germline loops: CDR1 SGHTA, CDR2 FQGNSA. Between the trimmed V and J ends, which lost 3 bases and 4 bases, there was a span of 9 bases. The CDR3 extends over 13 amino acids. CDR3 sequence: CASSLRGPYGYTF. The DNA for the CDR3 is TGTGCCAGCAGCTTGAGGGGTCCCTATGGCTACACCTTC.

V gene TRBV9 combines with J gene TRBJ2-1; TRBD2 agrees at 9 bases. Germline loops: CDR1 SGDLS, CDR2 YYNGEE. This CDR3 has 15 residues. With 2 bases clipped from V and 4 bases from J, the junction kept 4 bases outside the gene matches. CDR3 nucleotides: TGTGCCAGCAGCGTTGGGACTAGCCATTACAATGAGCAGTTCTTC. Residues: CASSVGTSHYNEQFF.

The chain is built from TRBV14 and TRBJ1-2, with D tentatively TRBD1 (6 bases). Germline CDR1 reads SGHDN; CDR2 reads FVKESK. V was cut by 4 bases and J by 6 bases, with 9 bases left in between. The CDR3 spans 12 residues. The CDR3: CASSPYRDGYTF. CDR3 DNA sequence: TGTGCCAGCAGCCCGTACAGGGATGGCTACACCTTC.